This T cell receptor (beta chain) was captured in a study of blood T cell repertoires in COVID-19. Original handling: By means of reference gene primer amplification, nucleated cell counts were estimated. Repertoires were generated with immunoSEQ multiplex PCR, while TCRdb's copy carries only in-frame clones and drops some. D and trimming were read from the DNA, whereas the V and J calls and clone size are those reported in that table. The table lists over 250,000 clones, just under 90% of them singletons, with approximately 1.8% in the top ten. Recruits, aged roughly 18 to 89 years, lived in approximately 26 US areas. Self-reported history from a screening survey and questionnaire set each donor's cohort. Each recovered donor of Cohort 3 presented with two negative PCRs, clearance, or symptom resolution. Specimen: PBMCs or T cells enriched from blood (not recorded which). The clonotype comes from a woman aged 60 to 75 who had recovered from COVID-19.

The CDR3 coding sequence is TGTGCCAGTAGTATGGGAGTAACAGATACGCAGTATTTT. Its protein is CASSMGVTDTQYF. The chain combines TRBV19 with TRBJ2-3; weak D call: TRBD2 (5 bases). Trimming removed 3 bases at V and 3 bases at J, with 7 bases between. The CDR3 is made up of 13 amino acids. Germline V lookup: CDR1 LNHDA, CDR2 SQIVND (reference sequence).